Listed here are 26 T cell receptor beta chains from one sample, sequenced in a study of shared clonotypes between healthy human individuals. Produced via immunoSEQ multiplex PCR; TCRdb's table is partial and in-frame only. The sample has 1,400,000 or so clones, 98% to 99% seen once; the top ten hold approximately 0.4%. Sequenced material: naive CD4+ T cells sorted from blood. The subset here: CD45RA+ positively selected. Receptors were obtained from a man aged 30-40 years in good health.

V usage is TRBV4-1 and J usage is TRBJ2-1, with D possibly being TRBD2 (5 bases). V shed 1 base and J shed 8 bases, with 12 bases lying between them. Germline V lookup: CDR1 MGHRA, CDR2 YSYEKL. This CDR3 has 14 amino acids. The CDR3 here is CASSQVREGDEQFF. CDR3 DNA: TGCGCCAGCAGCCAAGTTCGAGAGGGCGATGAGCAGTTCTTC.

This clone occurred once. This sequence joins TRBV4-2 and TRBJ1-2; D unclear. The V and J ends lost 4 bases and 3 bases respectively, with 12 bases between them. CDR1 and CDR2 from the germline V gene are LGHNA and YNFKEQ. The CDR3 loop spans 14 amino acids. CDR3 sequence reads: CASSPIGSDYGYTF. CDR3 in DNA: TGTGCCAGCAGCCCCATCGGGAGCGACTATGGCTACACCTTC.

The genes are TRBV4-3 and TRBJ2-1; D is undetermined. Germline V gene data show CDR1 as LGHNA and CDR2 as YSLEER. V lost 8 bases and J lost 1, with 18 bases in between. The CDR3 length is 16 residues. The CDR3, as DNA: TGCGCCAGCCGAACTGACCCTCTAGGATCCTACAATGAGCAGTTCTTC. Translating gives CASRTDPLGSYNEQFF.

The chain joins TRBV7-2 to TRBJ1-5; D not certain. Germline loops: CDR1 SGHTA, CDR2 FQGNSA. V lost 3 bases, J lost 10 bases, and 10 bases lay in between. The CDR3 is 12 residues long. CDR3 loop: CASSLWGIPQHF. For the CDR3, the DNA is TGTGCCAGCAGCTTGTGGGGTATACCCCAGCATTTT.

As concerns this clone: Other DNA sequences from this sample encode an identical CDR3 as well. The chain is built from TRBV29-1 and TRBJ2-1; 7 nucleotides line up with TRBD1. Germline loops: CDR1 SQVTM, CDR2 ANQGSEA. V shed 7 bases, J shed 3 bases, and the junction held 6 bases outside the gene matches. This CDR3 comprises 13 residues. The CDR3 loop is CSAGTDSYNEQFF. The CDR3 DNA sequence: TGCAGCGCCGGGACAGACAGCTACAATGAGCAGTTCTTC.

This chain connects TRBV28 to TRBJ1-5; D unclear. CDR1 and CDR2 (germline): MDHEN, SYDVKM. The CDR3 is 13 residues long. Between the trimmed V and J ends, which lost 3 bases and 3 bases, there was a span of 6 bases. The CDR3 here is CASSFYVNQPQHF. The CDR3 DNA reads as TGTGCCAGCAGTTTTTACGTCAATCAGCCCCAGCATTTT.

The chain combines TRBV5-4 with TRBJ1-1; D might be TRBD1 (5 bases). Trimming stripped 0 bases from V and 3 bases from J, with 12 bases between. The V gene's germline CDR1 is SGHNT and CDR2 YYREEE (reference sequence). This CDR3 is 15 amino acids long. This chain's CDR3 is CASSLETSGYTEAFF. Here the CDR3 DNA reads TGTGCCAGCAGCTTGGAGACCTCAGGGTACACTGAAGCTTTCTTT.

V gene TRBV18 combines with J gene TRBJ1-4, with TRBD1 matching 7 bases. From germline, CDR1 is KGHSH and CDR2 LQKENI. This CDR3 contains 16 residues. Losses at the gene ends were 4 bases for V and 4 bases for J; bases not matched to a gene: 9. This chain's CDR3 is CASSRRRTGRNEKLFF. The CDR3 DNA reads as TGTGCCAGCTCACGCCGACGGACAGGTCGTAATGAAAAACTGTTTTTT.

CDR3 sequence: CASSLFGGSGETQYF. In DNA, the CDR3 is TGTGCCAGCAGTTTATTTGGCGGGAGCGGGGAGACCCAGTACTTC. V is TRBV28 and J is TRBJ2-5; 7 bases fit TRBD2. This CDR3 spans 15 amino acids. J was trimmed by 5 bases and V by 1 base; bases with no gene match: 7. Germline CDR1 reads MDHEN; CDR2 reads SYDVKM.

The chain has TRBV27 and TRBJ2-5; 8 bases map to TRBD2. J was trimmed by 3 bases and V by 2 bases; bases with no gene match: 11. The CDR3 has 17 residues. CDR1 is MNHEY, CDR2 SMNVEV, per germline (reference sequence). In DNA, the CDR3 is TGTGCCAGCAGTTTAACGGCAATGGGCGGGAGGAAAGAGACCCAGTACTTC. This codes for CASSLTAMGGRKETQYF.

This clone showed up just once. The chain has TRBV7-6 and TRBJ2-1; 9 bases agree with TRBD1. CDR1 SGHVS and CDR2 FNYEAQ come from the germline V gene. Unmatched junction bases numbered 9, after V lost 5 bases and J lost 7 bases. This CDR3 is built from 15 residues. Here the CDR3 reads CASSRGTGLENEQFF. The CDR3 region has the DNA TGTGCCAGCAGCCGAGGGACAGGGCTGGAAAATGAGCAGTTCTTC.

The genes are TRBV5-1 and TRBJ1-1; TRBD1 matches 10 bases. V shed 4 bases, J shed 1 base, and the junction held 4 bases outside the gene matches. The germline gives CDR1 SGHRS, CDR2 YFSETQ. The length of the CDR3 is 15 residues. CDR3 coding DNA: TGCGCCAGCAGCCGACAGGGGGCTCCGAACACTGAAGCTTTCTTT. Protein: CASSRQGAPNTEAFF.

The DNA of the CDR3 is TGTGCCAGCAGCGTAGCTACCAAAACTAGGCTACATACCGGGGAGCTGTTTTTT. Translated, it gives CASSVATKTRLHTGELFF. The gene calls are TRBV9 and TRBJ2-2; D is perhaps TRBD2 (5 bases). Germline CDR1 is SGDLS and CDR2 is YYNGEE. The CDR3 covers 18 residues. The V end lost 0 bases, the J end lost 5 bases, and 20 bases lay between the germline ends.

This chain connects TRBV19 to TRBJ1-5; D not certain. CDR3 length: 14 residues. V lost 7 bases, J lost 0 bases, and 10 bases lay in between. CDR1 is LNHDA, CDR2 SQIVND, per germline (reference sequence). In nucleotides, the CDR3 is TGTGCCAGTAACACACGCAATAGCAATCAGCCCCAGCATTTT. Protein sequence: CASNTRNSNQPQHF.

V usage is TRBV18 and J usage is TRBJ1-4; maybe TRBD1 (5 bases). CDR3 length: 17 residues. The V end was cut by 1 base, the J end by 4 bases, with 16 bases between. Germline V gene data show CDR1 as KGHSH and CDR2 as LQKENI. CDR3 nucleotide sequence: TGTGCCAGCTCACCACGATCCAGGGTCGGGGTTAATGAAAAACTGTTTTTT. The encoded protein is CASSPRSRVGVNEKLFF.

Note on this clone: The same CDR3 can be traced to other DNA sequences in this sample. The chain couples TRBV5-1 to TRBJ2-5; D remains unclear. The CDR3 contains 13 residues. The germline V gene encodes CDR1 SGHRS and CDR2 YFSETQ. The V and J ends lost 0 bases and 4 bases respectively, with 7 bases between them. The CDR3 loop is CASSLGVLETQYF. The CDR3 region has the DNA TGCGCCAGCAGCTTGGGGGTTTTAGAGACCCAGTACTTC.

CDR3 coding DNA: TGTGCCAGTAGGCGGACTAGCGGGACTAGCACAGATACGCAGTATTTT. Amino acid sequence: CASRRTSGTSTDTQYF. V usage is TRBV19 and J usage is TRBJ2-3; 12 bases align to TRBD2. CDR1 and CDR2 from the germline V gene are LNHDA and SQIVND (reference sequence). V trimming: 6 bases; J trimming: 0 bases; junction bases outside the gene matches: 4. The CDR3 is 16 amino acids.

V gene TRBV6-5 combines with J gene TRBJ1-5; D perhaps matches TRBD1 (6 bases). Trimming took 2 bases from V and 1 from J, leaving 9 bases between them. CDR1 and CDR2 (germline): MNHEY, SVGAGI. This CDR3 is 15 amino acids long. The CDR3 spells CASSYQGRSNQPQHF. In nucleotides, the CDR3 is TGTGCCAGCAGTTACCAGGGGAGAAGCAATCAGCCCCAGCATTTT.

The chain is built from TRBV7-9 and TRBJ1-5, with 8 bases fitting TRBD1. In germline, CDR1 is SEHNR, CDR2 FQNEAQ (reference sequence). Losses at the gene ends were 5 bases for V and 9 bases for J; bases not matched to a gene: 9. The length of the CDR3 is 14 residues. The CDR3 is CASSMTGAGLPQHF. CDR3 sequence (DNA): TGTGCCAGCAGCATGACAGGGGCCGGTCTGCCCCAGCATTTT.

The V gene is TRBV18, the J gene TRBJ2-7, with a possible D match to TRBD2 (5 bases). This CDR3 region has 17 residues. Trimming left V 0 bases short and J 3 bases short, with 18 bases between. CDR1 KGHSH and CDR2 LQKENI come from the germline V gene. Here the CDR3 reads CASSPPEAGVVIYEQYF. CDR3 DNA sequence: TGTGCCAGCTCACCACCGGAGGCTGGGGTCGTGATCTACGAGCAGTACTTC.

V is TRBV11-2 and J is TRBJ1-6; D is ambiguous. Germline values: CDR1 SGHAT, CDR2 FQNNGV. Trimming left V 3 bases short and J 7 bases short, with 7 bases between. This CDR3 comprises 13 residues. CDR3 region: CASSFQENSPLHF. As DNA, the CDR3 is TGTGCCAGCAGCTTCCAAGAGAATTCACCCCTCCACTTT.

V and J are TRBV5-1 and TRBJ2-5; D is unresolved. The germline V gene encodes CDR1 SGHRS and CDR2 YFSETQ. The ends were cut back, 4 bases at V and 5 bases at J, with 12 bases in the middle. The CDR3 totals 13 residues. The CDR3 DNA follows: TGCGCCAGCAGCCCGGAATTGAGGGAGACCCAGTACTTC. Its protein product is CASSPELRETQYF.

The chain recombines TRBV6-5 with TRBJ1-3, with D possibly TRBD1 on 5 matching bases. Germline CDR1 and CDR2: MNHEY and SVGAGI. The CDR3 covers 16 residues. V lost 2 bases and J 1 base, leaving 12 bases between the germline ends. The CDR3 here is CASSYGPPGSGNTIYF. In DNA form, the CDR3 reads TGTGCCAGCAGTTACGGGCCCCCAGGGTCTGGAAACACCATATATTTT.

Only one count was recorded for this clone. The genes are TRBV7-3 and TRBJ2-3; D is tentatively TRBD1 or TRBD2 (5 bases each). The germline V and J ends were trimmed by 4 bases and 1 base, with 9 bases remaining between them. Germline-derived CDR1 and CDR2 are SGHTA and FQGTGA. The CDR3 totals 14 residues. CDR3 sequence (DNA): TGTGCCAGCAGCTCGGGACCCGGCACAGATACGCAGTATTTT. This gives the protein CASSSGPGTDTQYF.

This rearrangement joins TRBV20-1 to TRBJ2-1; D perhaps matches TRBD2 (5 bases). Germline-derived CDR1 and CDR2 are DFQATT and SNEGSKA (reference sequence). There are 11 residues in the CDR3. Trimming removed 8 bases from V and 4 bases from J, with 9 bases in between. The CDR3 DNA reads as TGCAGTCCGGGGAATTACAATGAGCAGTTCTTC. Encoded protein: CSPGNYNEQFF.

V is TRBV10-3 and J is TRBJ2-2; D ambiguous. Germline V CDR1 and CDR2: ENHRY, SYGVKD. Trimming took 4 bases from V and 0 from J, leaving 9 bases between them. The CDR3 has 15 amino acids. The CDR3 sequence: CAISVGPSNTGELFF. CDR3 coding DNA: TGTGCCATCAGTGTTGGGCCATCGAACACCGGGGAGCTGTTTTTT.